This TCR beta chain was recorded in a study of shared clonotypes between healthy human individuals. Assay used: immunoSEQ multiplex PCR; TCRdb lists only in-frame clones, some missing. This table has millions of clones, over 85% appearing once. The CDR3 extends over 15 amino acids. Germline V gene data show CDR1 as SGHNT and CDR2 as YYREEE (reference sequence). After removal of 6 bases from V and 6 bases from J, the junction contained 11 bases not matched to a gene. The clonotype was recovered from a man aged 18 to 29 in good health. Some clones in this sample may be carry-over from other donors' samples. The genes are TRBV5-4 and TRBJ2-3, with 9 bases identical to TRBD1. The source material was naive CD4+ T cells from PBMCs. The subset: CD45RA+ positively selected. CDR3 coding DNA: TGTGCCAGCACCATGAACAGGGGGCGCGGGGATACGCAGTATTTT. Translating gives CASTMNRGRGDTQYF.